The next 22 T cell receptor beta chains were all read from a single sample in a study of T cell responses to AZD1222 COVID-19 vaccine. The data were produced by immunoSEQ multiplex PCR, yet TCRdb's version contains in-frame clones alone and is incomplete. The sample records 150,000 to 200,000 clones, around 88% being singletons. This specimen was peripheral blood, taken on day 0 of AZD1222 vaccination. Source of these receptors: an adult in good health.

The rearrangement joins TRBV12-5 to TRBJ1-3; no definite D call. The germline V and J ends were trimmed by 7 bases and 0 bases, with 10 bases remaining between them. The CDR3 covers 14 residues. CDR1 is LGHNT, CDR2 FRNRAP, per germline. The DNA for the CDR3 is TGTGCTAGTGCCCGGACGGCCTCTGGAAACACCATATATTTT. Encoded protein: CASARTASGNTIYF.

V usage is TRBV3-1 (or the pseudogene TRBV3-2) and J usage is TRBJ2-7; tentatively, D is TRBD2 (5 bases). The ends were cut back, 2 bases at V and 4 bases at J, with 6 bases in the middle. The CDR3 contains 12 residues. Per the germline V gene, CDR1 is LGHDT and CDR2 is YNNKEL (reference sequence). CDR3 in amino acids: CASSQPGYEQYF. The CDR3 DNA reads as TGTGCCAGCAGCCAACCGGGGTACGAGCAGTACTTC.

This clone has only a few counts. The V gene is TRBV7-9, the J gene TRBJ1-6; a possible D gene is TRBD1 (6 bases). In germline, CDR1 is SEHNR, CDR2 FQNEAQ (reference sequence). Trimming removed 2 bases at V and 7 bases at J, with 18 bases between. There are 17 residues in the CDR3. In nucleotides, the CDR3 is TGTGCCAGCAGCTTACGGGACAAGGGGCCAACCAATTCACCCCTCCACTTT. This codes for CASSLRDKGPTNSPLHF.

The rearrangement uses TRBV4-2 and TRBJ1-4, with 10 bases matching TRBD1. CDR3 length: 17 amino acids. Germline loops: CDR1 LGHNA, CDR2 YNFKEQ. The V gene end was trimmed by 1 base and the J gene end by 3 bases; junction bases not matched to a gene: 5. CDR3 DNA sequence: TGTGCCAGCAGCCAAGTCGACAGGGGGCGTGCTAATGAAAAACTGTTTTTT. This codes for CASSQVDRGRANEKLFF.

The V and J genes are TRBV25-1 and TRBJ2-7, with 9 positions matching TRBD1. The V gene end was trimmed by 4 bases and the J gene end by 3 bases; junction bases not matched to a gene: 7. This CDR3 contains 15 residues. In germline, CDR1 is MGHDK, CDR2 SYGVNS. The CDR3 sequence is CASSVTGTGHYEQYF. CDR3 coding DNA: TGTGCCAGCAGTGTAACCGGGACAGGGCACTACGAGCAGTACTTC.

This chain joins TRBV6-5 and TRBJ1-2, with unresolved D. CDR1 is MNHEY and CDR2 is SVGAGI in the germline V gene. V gave up 0 bases and J gave up 2 bases, with 13 bases separating them. The CDR3 runs to 16 residues. The CDR3 DNA is TGTGCCAGCAGTTACTCGGGGAGCAGCACGAACTATGGCTACACCTTC. The encoded protein is CASSYSGSSTNYGYTF.

The V gene is TRBV6-2 or TRBV6-3, the J gene TRBJ1-4, with D unresolved. CDR1 MNHEY and CDR2 SVGEGT come from the germline V gene. Trimming took off 0 bases at V and 0 bases at J, with 11 bases between the two ends. This CDR3 spans 17 amino acids. CDR3 region: CASSYSETLPTNEKLFF. DNA for the CDR3: TGTGCCAGCAGTTACTCGGAGACACTCCCAACTAATGAAAAACTGTTTTTT.

The J gene is TRBJ1-5, the V gene TRBV28, with 7 nucleotides matching TRBD1. The CDR3 is made up of 13 amino acids. Trimming cost V 5 bases and J 5 bases; bases outside gene matches: 3. Germline CDR1 is MDHEN and CDR2 is SYDVKM. The CDR3 DNA follows: TGTGCCAGCAGTCGAGGGGGCTATCAGCCCCAGCATTTT. It codes for CASSRGGYQPQHF.

CDR3 DNA sequence: TGTGCCAGCAGAATCGACAGGGCGGCTGGAAACACCATATATTTT. Translation gives CASRIDRAAGNTIYF. The chain recombines TRBV2 with TRBJ1-3; TRBD1 matches 7 bases. Germline V gives CDR1 SNHLY, CDR2 FYNNEI. The CDR3 loop spans 15 amino acids. V lost 6 bases and J lost 2; bases outside the gene matches: 7.

The genes are TRBV12-5 and TRBJ2-7; 9 bases are shared with TRBD2. J was trimmed by 1 base and V by 2 bases; bases with no gene match: 12. The CDR3 is made up of 18 amino acids. Germline V CDR1 and CDR2: LGHNT, FRNRAP. CDR3 bases: TGTGCTAGTGGTTTGCCTCTTTCACTTAGCGGGAGTTCCTACGAGCAGTACTTC. This gives the protein CASGLPLSLSGSSYEQYF.

CDR3 amino acids: CASSPTGGTYGYTF. DNA for the CDR3: TGTGCCAGTAGCCCCACAGGGGGTACTTATGGCTACACCTTC. The chain combines TRBV19 with TRBJ1-2; 8 bases are a match to TRBD1. V lost 6 bases, J lost 5 bases, and 8 bases stayed unmatched. The CDR3 consists of 14 residues. CDR1 and CDR2 from the germline V gene are LNHDA and SQIVND (reference sequence). The full variable domain, rest sourced from reference TRBV19 and TRBJ1-2, is DGGITQSPKYLFRKEGQNVTLSCEQNLNHDAMYWYRQDPGQGLRLIYYSQIVNDFQKGDIAEGYSVSREKKESFPLTVTSAQKNPTAFYLCASSPTGGTYGYTFGSGTRLTVV.

On this clone: Within the sample, other DNA sequences also encode this same CDR3. This sequence joins TRBV27 and TRBJ1-5; D not certain. This CDR3 has 14 residues. Germline loops: CDR1 MNHEY, CDR2 SMNVEV (reference sequence). The V and J ends lost 2 bases and 4 bases respectively, with 9 bases between them. In nucleotides, the CDR3 is TGTGCCAGCAGTTTACAAGGGTCAAATCAGCCCCAGCATTTT. It specifies CASSLQGSNQPQHF.

J is TRBJ1-5 and V is TRBV7-3; TRBD1 matches at 12 bases. The V and J ends lost 2 bases and 2 bases, in that order; junction bases with no gene match: 10. From germline, CDR1 is SGHTA and CDR2 FQGTGA. The CDR3 extends over 19 amino acids. CDR3 sequence (DNA): TGTGCCAGCAGCTTACTGAGGGACAGGGGGCTTGCGGGCAATCAGCCCCAGCATTTT. Residues: CASSLLRDRGLAGNQPQHF. The complete variable domain, with remaining parts taken from reference TRBV7-3 and TRBJ1-5, reads GAGVSQTPSNKVTEKGKYVELRCDPISGHTALYWYRQSLGQGPEFLIYFQGTGAADDSGLPNDRFFAVRPEGSVSTLKIQRTERGDSAVYLCASSLLRDRGLAGNQPQHFGDGTRLSIL.

This clone was seen once. This chain joins TRBV18 and TRBJ2-7; 11 bases line up with TRBD2. Germline V gene lookup returns CDR1 KGHSH and CDR2 LQKENI. This CDR3 contains 15 residues. V trimming: 3 bases; J trimming: 7 bases; junction bases outside the gene matches: 8. CDR3 bases: TGTGCCAGCTCACCGGATAGCGGGAGGGCTGGAGAGCAGTACTTC. Its translation is CASSPDSGRAGEQYF. The full variable domain, with the rest looked up from reference TRBV18 and TRBJ2-7, is NAGVMQNPRHLVRRRGQEARLRCSPMKGHSHVYWYRQLPEEGLKFMVYLQKENIIDESGMPKERFSAEFPKEGPSILRIQQVVRGDSAAYFCASSPDSGRAGEQYFGPGTRLTVT.

CDR3 bases: TGTGCCAGCAGTTCGGACTATTCGTACGAGCAGTACTTC. As protein: CASSSDYSYEQYF. This chain connects TRBV6-5 to TRBJ2-7, with D perhaps TRBD2 (6 bases). V shed 4 bases and J shed 4 bases, with 11 bases lying between them. Per the germline V gene, CDR1 is MNHEY and CDR2 is SVGAGI. CDR3 length equals 13 residues.

V and J are TRBV28 and TRBJ2-5; 9 nucleotides line up with TRBD1. The CDR3 totals 15 residues. Germline V gene sequence: CDR1 MDHEN, CDR2 SYDVKM. V gave up 5 bases and J gave up 1 base; unmatched junction bases: 5. The CDR3 sequence is CASSPPTGGQETQYF. CDR3 nucleotides: TGTGCCAGCAGTCCCCCGACAGGGGGCCAAGAGACCCAGTACTTC.

The chain combines TRBV29-1 with TRBJ2-7; D is undetermined. This CDR3 region has 11 residues. Per the germline V gene, CDR1 is SQVTM and CDR2 is ANQGSEA. The V gene lost 3 bases and the J gene lost 4 bases, with 7 bases spanning the gap. The CDR3 here is CSVDWGYEQYF. CDR3 nucleotide sequence: TGCAGCGTTGATTGGGGATACGAGCAGTACTTC.

J is TRBJ2-1 and V is TRBV9; D may be TRBD1 (6 bases). Germline values: CDR1 SGDLS, CDR2 YYNGEE. CDR3 length: 14 residues. With 0 bases removed from V and 5 bases from J, the gap between germline ends came to 9 bases. CDR3 nucleotide sequence: TGTGCCAGCAGCGTAGGGGGGCGGAACAATGAGCAGTTCTTC. It codes for CASSVGGRNNEQFF.

V is TRBV7-9 and J is TRBJ2-3; D possibly corresponds to TRBD1 (6 bases). The CDR3 has 16 amino acids. Germline CDR1 SEHNR, CDR2 FQNEAQ (reference sequence). Trimming cost V 3 bases and J 0 bases, with 13 bases left between them. The CDR3 DNA reads as TGTGCCAGCAGCTTCGGACAGCCTACTAGCACAGATACGCAGTATTTT. As protein: CASSFGQPTSTDTQYF.

This clone has just one count. The same CDR3 can be traced to other DNA sequences in this sample. The chain couples TRBV6-4 to TRBJ1-1; no clear D gene. Germline V gene lookup returns CDR1 MRHNA and CDR2 SNTAGT. The CDR3 contains 13 residues. V lost 4 bases, J lost 0 bases, and 6 bases lay in between. CDR3 bases: TGTGCCAGCAGTGTTGACCTGAACACTGAAGCTTTCTTT. Translating gives CASSVDLNTEAFF.

The chain joins TRBV4-1 to TRBJ1-5; D is ambiguous. Germline CDR1 MGHRA, CDR2 YSYEKL. The V gene lost 4 bases and the J gene lost 1 base, with 8 bases spanning the gap. The length of the CDR3 is 14 residues. This CDR3 reads CASSLGVSNQPQHF. In DNA, the CDR3 is TGCGCCAGCAGCCTTGGGGTGAGCAATCAGCCCCAGCATTTT.

In DNA, the CDR3 is TGTGCCAGCAGTTACGACGCTTACAGGAATCAGCCCCAGCATTTT. As protein: CASSYDAYRNQPQHF. The gene calls are TRBV6-5 and TRBJ1-5; a possible D gene is TRBD1 (5 bases). The germline V gene has CDR1 MNHEY and CDR2 SVGAGI. Trimming took off 2 bases at V and 4 bases at J, with 12 bases between the two ends. The CDR3 has 15 amino acids.